This TCR beta chain was sequenced during a study of identifying expanded T cells in peripheral blood. Study results and caveats: Technical replicates showed around 1.1 changed clones; around 2 weeks about 16; four weeks 19. Across healthy donors, higher total template counts meant significantly greater roughly two-week count variance.

Regarding this clone: Its antigen is not identified.

J gave up 0 bases and V 5 bases, and 10 bases lay outside the gene matches. Germline-derived CDR1 and CDR2 are LNHDA and SQIVND (reference sequence). The CDR3 covers 17 residues. The protocol was immunoSEQ multiplex PCR, while the TCRdb copy is restricted to in-frame clones and leaves out a portion. The data contain some 100,000 clones, about 87% of them seen just once; the ten biggest clones take up around 8.3%. The sequence was collected from a person aged 18-70 years in good health. The V and J genes are TRBV19 and TRBJ2-7; the match to TRBD1 covers 10 bases. Sequencing used blood. Here the CDR3 DNA reads TGTGCCAGTAGTTCCGGGACAGGGGCCGGGAACTCCTACGAGCAGTACTTC. The encoded protein is CASSSGTGAGNSYEQYF.